This TCR beta chain was observed in a study of CD4+ T cells in melanoma. As concerns this clone: The antigen is unknown.

Study-wide results and limits: Neoantigen-specific CD4+ T cells in melanoma reportedly had diverse differentiation states. A reported correlation linked neoantigen-specific CD4+ T cells to CD8+, macrophage and B cell function.

Assay used: immunoSEQ multiplex PCR; TCRdb lists only in-frame clones, some missing. The table records about 140,000 clones, around nine tenths of them present only once. Per germline, CDR1 SEHNR and CDR2 FQNEAQ (reference sequence). Trimming removed 1 base from V and 7 bases from J; junction bases left unmatched: 4. The CDR3 loop spans 15 amino acids. This TCR was recovered from a human donor with melanoma. The chain couples TRBV7-9 to TRBJ1-6; TRBD1 aligns across 7 bases. Here the CDR3 DNA reads TGTGCCAGCAGCTTAGGGCAGGGGGAAAATTCACCCCTCCACTTT. It specifies CASSLGQGENSPLHF.